This TCR beta chain was retrieved from a study of T cells in Graves' hyperthyroidism and ophthalmopathy. Per the germline V gene, CDR1 is DFQATT and CDR2 is SNEGSKA (reference sequence). The CDR3 length is 16 residues. V lost 6 bases to trimming and J lost 2 bases, with 20 bases between them. From RNA transcripts, TCR beta CDR3 regions were amplified. A first-round RT-PCR of the TCR CDR3 used the HTBI primer set. In TCRdb, the multiplex PCR reads were re-called with MiXCR into one record per CDR3 protein. The table lists about 420,000 distinct CDR3 sequences, roughly 13% of them singletons. Points from the study as a whole: Most thyroid clonotypes that were expanded above 0.001 also turned up in blood. Ophthalmopathy, as predicted by the model, came a median 6.5 months after the prediction.

The table lists this clonotype with a few counts. No antigen is known for it. The TCR originated in a woman under 30 with Graves' hyperthyroidism. The specimen was blood. The J gene is TRBJ2-1, the V gene TRBV20-1; TRBD2 is a possible D gene (6 bases). The CDR3 nucleotides read TGCAGTGCAAGTAAAACACCGGGACTCACCTACAATGAGCAGTTCTTC. Its translation: CSASKTPGLTYNEQFF.